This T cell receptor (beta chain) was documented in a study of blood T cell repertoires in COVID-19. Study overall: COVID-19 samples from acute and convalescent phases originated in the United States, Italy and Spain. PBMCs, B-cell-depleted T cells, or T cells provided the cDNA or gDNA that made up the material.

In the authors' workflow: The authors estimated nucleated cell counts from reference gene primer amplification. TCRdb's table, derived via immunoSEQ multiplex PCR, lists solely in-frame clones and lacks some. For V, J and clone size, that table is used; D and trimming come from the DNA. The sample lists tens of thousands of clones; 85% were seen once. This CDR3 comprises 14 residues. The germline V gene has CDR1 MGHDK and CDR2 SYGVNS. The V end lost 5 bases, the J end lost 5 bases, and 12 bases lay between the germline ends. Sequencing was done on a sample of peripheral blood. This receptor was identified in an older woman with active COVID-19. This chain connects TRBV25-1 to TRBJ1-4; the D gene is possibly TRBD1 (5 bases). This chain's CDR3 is CASSQDGGNEKLFF. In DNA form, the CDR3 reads TGTGCCAGCAGTCAGGACGGGGGAAATGAAAAACTGTTTTTT.